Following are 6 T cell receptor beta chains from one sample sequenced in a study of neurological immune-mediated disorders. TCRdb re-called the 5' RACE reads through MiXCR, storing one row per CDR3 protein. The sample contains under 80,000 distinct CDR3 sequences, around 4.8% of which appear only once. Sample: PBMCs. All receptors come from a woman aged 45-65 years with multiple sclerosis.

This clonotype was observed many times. CDR3 amino acids: CSARGGANTEAFF. As DNA, the CDR3 is TGCAGTGCTAGAGGAGGGGCGAACACTGAAGCTTTCTTT. This chain connects TRBV20-1 to TRBJ1-1; a possible D gene is TRBD1 (5 bases). Trimming removed 1 base at V and 1 base at J, with 7 bases between. The CDR3 runs 13 residues. Germline lookup yields CDR1 DFQATT and CDR2 SNEGSKA (reference sequence).

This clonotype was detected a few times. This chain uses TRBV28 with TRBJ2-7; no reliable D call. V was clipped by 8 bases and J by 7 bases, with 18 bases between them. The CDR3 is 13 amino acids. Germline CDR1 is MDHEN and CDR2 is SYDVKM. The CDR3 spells CASFGTTAAEQYV. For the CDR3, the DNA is TGTGCCAGCTTTGGAACCACAGCTGCAGAGCAGTACGTC.

CDR3 in DNA: TGTGCCAGCTCACCGGCAAGCGACGGTGAGCAGTTCTTC. Translated, it gives CASSPASDGEQFF. V usage is TRBV18 and J usage is TRBJ2-1; D not certain. CDR1 KGHSH and CDR2 LQKENI come from the germline V gene. Trimming cost V 3 bases and J 9 bases, with 12 bases left between them. The CDR3 runs 13 residues.

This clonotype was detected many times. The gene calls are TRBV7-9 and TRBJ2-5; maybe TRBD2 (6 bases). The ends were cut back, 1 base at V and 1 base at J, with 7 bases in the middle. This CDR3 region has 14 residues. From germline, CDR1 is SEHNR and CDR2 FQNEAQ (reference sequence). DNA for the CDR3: TGTGCCAGCAGCTTAGGGACTACCCAAGAGACCCAGTACTTC. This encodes CASSLGTTQETQYF. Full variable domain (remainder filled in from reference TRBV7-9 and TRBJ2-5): DTGVSQNPRHKITKRGQNVTFRCDPISEHNRLYWYRQTLGQGPEFLTYFQNEAQLEKSRLLSDRFSAERPKGSFSTLEIQRTEQGDSAMYLCASSLGTTQETQYFGPGTRLLVL.

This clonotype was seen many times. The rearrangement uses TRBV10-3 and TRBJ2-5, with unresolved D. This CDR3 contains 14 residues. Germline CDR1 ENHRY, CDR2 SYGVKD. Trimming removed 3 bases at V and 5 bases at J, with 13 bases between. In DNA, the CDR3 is TGTGCCATCAGTGACGCACGGCTAGGGGAGACCCAGTACTTC. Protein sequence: CAISDARLGETQYF.

The CDR3 is CASSLVLAESTDTQYF. CDR3 sequence (DNA): TGTGCCAGCAGTTTAGTTCTAGCGGAGAGCACAGATACGCAGTATTTT. The chain combines TRBV12-3 or TRBV12-4 with TRBJ2-3; 7 positions match TRBD2. The CDR3 runs to 16 residues. Trimming removed 1 base from V and 0 bases from J; junction bases left unmatched: 4.